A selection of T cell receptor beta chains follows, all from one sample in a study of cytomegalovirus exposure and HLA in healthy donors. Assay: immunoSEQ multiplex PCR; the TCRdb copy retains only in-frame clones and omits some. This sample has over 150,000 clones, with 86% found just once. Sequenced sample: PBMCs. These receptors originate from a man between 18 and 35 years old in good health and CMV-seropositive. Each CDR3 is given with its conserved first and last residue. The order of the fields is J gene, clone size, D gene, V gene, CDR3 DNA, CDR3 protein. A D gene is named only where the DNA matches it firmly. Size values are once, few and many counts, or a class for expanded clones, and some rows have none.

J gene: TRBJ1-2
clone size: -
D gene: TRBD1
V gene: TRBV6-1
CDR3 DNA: TGTGCCAGCAGGCCCGGACAGGGGCAGATCTATGGCTACACCTTC
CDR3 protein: CASRPGQGQIYGYTF

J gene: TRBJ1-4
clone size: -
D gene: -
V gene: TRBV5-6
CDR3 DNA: TGTGCCAGCAGCCAGCTGACAGTGACTAATGAAAAACTGTTTTTT
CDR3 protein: CASSQLTVTNEKLFF

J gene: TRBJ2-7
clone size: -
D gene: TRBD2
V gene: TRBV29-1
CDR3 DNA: TGCAGCGTGTCCCCCGGGACTAGCGGGGGGTTCTCCTACGAGCAGTACTTC
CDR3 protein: CSVSPGTSGGFSYEQYF

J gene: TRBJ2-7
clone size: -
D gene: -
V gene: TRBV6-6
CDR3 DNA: TGTGCCAGCAGTTACCTGGACACCTACTACGAGCAGTACTTC
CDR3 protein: CASSYLDTYYEQYF

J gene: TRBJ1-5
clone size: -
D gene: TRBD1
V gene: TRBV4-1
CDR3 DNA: TGCGCCAGCAGCCAAGATCAGAGGGGGCAGCCCCAGCACTTT
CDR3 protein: CASSQDQRGQPQHF

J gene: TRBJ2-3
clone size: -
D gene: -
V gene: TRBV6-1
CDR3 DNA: TGTGCCAGCAGGTGGACTGGACCCAGCACAGATACGCAGTATTTT
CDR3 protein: CASRWTGPSTDTQYF

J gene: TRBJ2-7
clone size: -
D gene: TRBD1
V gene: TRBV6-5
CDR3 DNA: TGTGCCAGCGGTAACAGGGGGCAGGCCTACGAGCAGTACTTC
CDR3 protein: CASGNRGQAYEQYF

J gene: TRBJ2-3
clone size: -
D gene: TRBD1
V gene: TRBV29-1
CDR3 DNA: TGCAGCGTCGAACAGGGGGCGGTGAATACGCAGTATTTT
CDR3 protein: CSVEQGAVNTQYF

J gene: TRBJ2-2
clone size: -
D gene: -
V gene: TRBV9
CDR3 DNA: TGTGCCAGCGAGGCCGCGTCGAACACCGGGGAGCTGTTTTTT
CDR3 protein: CASEAASNTGELFF

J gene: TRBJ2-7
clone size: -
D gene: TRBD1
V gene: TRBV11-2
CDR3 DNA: TGTGCCAGCAGCTTAGTACTAATCTCGGACAGGGGGACGTACGAGCAGTACTTC
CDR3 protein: CASSLVLISDRGTYEQYF

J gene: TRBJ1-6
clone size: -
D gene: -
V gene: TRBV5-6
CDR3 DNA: TGTGCCAGCAGCCCCTCATCGGCCTATAATTCACCCCTCCACTTT
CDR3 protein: CASSPSSAYNSPLHF

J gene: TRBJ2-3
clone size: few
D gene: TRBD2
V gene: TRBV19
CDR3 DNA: TGTGCCAGTAGTATTAGCGGGAGACCCACAGATACGCAGTATTTT
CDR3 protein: CASSISGRPTDTQYF

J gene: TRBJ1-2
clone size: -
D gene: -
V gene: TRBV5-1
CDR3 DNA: TGCGCCAGCAGCTTGAGTTCGGGAGTCTATGGCTACACCTTC
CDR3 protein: CASSLSSGVYGYTF

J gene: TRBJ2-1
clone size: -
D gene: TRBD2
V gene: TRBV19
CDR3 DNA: TGTGCCAGTAGGGCCGGGACTAGCGGGAGGGCCCGCAATGAGCAGTTCTTC
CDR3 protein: CASRAGTSGRARNEQFF

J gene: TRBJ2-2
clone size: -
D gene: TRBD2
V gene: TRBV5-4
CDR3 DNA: TGTGCCAGCAGCACATTAGCGGGGGGGAACACCGGGGAGCTGTTTTTT
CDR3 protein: CASSTLAGGNTGELFF

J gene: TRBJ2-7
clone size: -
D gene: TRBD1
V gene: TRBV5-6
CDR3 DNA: TGTGCCAGCAGCCCTACAGGGGGGTTGTACGAGCAGTACTTC
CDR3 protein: CASSPTGGLYEQYF